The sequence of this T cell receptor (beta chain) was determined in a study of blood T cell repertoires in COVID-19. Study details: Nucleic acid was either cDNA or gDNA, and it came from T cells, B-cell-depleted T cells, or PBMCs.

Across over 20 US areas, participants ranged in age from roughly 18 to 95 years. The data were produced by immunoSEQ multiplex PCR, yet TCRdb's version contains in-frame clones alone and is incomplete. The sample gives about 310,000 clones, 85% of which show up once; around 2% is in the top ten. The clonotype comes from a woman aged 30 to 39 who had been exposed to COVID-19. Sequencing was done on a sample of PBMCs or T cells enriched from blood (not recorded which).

CDR3 coding DNA: TGCGCCAGCGGGACAGGGAATAATTCACCCCTCCACTTT. Encoded protein: CASGTGNNSPLHF. This chain links TRBV10-2 with TRBJ1-6, with TRBD1 matching 9 bases. Unmatched junction bases numbered 1, after V lost 8 bases and J lost 5 bases. This CDR3 is built from 13 residues. The germline gives CDR1 WSHSY, CDR2 SAAADI.